This T cell receptor (beta chain) was sequenced in a study of beta chain features in type 1 diabetes. In the study overall: Sorted cells numbering 107,917,701 were examined across all samples. Study-wide findings and caveats: cDNA-based sequencing might over-represent cells highly expressing TCR.

This clone was seen a handful of times. The antigen remains unidentified. Reverse transcribing all isolated RNA meant expressed TCRB transcripts were sequenced. The average read count of naive, central memory and regulatory T cell samples was several million. Data came from immunoSEQ multiplex PCR; TCRdb stores just in-frame clones and leaves some out. The table records almost 350,000 clones, about 20% of them present only once. All sorted populations exceeded 95% purity. Germline V gives CDR1 LGHNA, CDR2 YSLEER. CDR3 size: 15 residues. Trimming took 3 bases from V and 8 from J; bases not matched to a gene: 11.

The gene calls are TRBV4-3 and TRBJ1-2; TRBD1 aligns across 8 bases. Specimen: naive CD4+ T cells from blood. This clonotype was obtained from a woman between 18 and 29 years old in good health. The CDR3 DNA follows: TGCGCCAGCAGCCAGACGGACAGGGAAGGTAACGGCTACACCTTC. It codes for CASSQTDREGNGYTF.